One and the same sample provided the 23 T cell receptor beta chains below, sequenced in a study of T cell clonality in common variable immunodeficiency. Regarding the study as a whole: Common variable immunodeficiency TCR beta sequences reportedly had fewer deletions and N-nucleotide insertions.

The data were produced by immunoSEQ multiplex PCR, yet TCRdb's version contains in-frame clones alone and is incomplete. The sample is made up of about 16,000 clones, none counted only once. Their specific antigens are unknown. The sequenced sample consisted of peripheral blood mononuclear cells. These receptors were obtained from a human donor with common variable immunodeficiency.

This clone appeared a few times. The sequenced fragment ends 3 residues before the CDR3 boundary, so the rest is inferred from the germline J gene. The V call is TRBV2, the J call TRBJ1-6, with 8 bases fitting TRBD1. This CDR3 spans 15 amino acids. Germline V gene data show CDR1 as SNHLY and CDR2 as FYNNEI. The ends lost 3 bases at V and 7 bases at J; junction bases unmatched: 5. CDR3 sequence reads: CASSERTGMNSPLHF. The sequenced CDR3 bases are TGTGCCAGCAGTGAGAGGACAGGGATGAATTCACCC.

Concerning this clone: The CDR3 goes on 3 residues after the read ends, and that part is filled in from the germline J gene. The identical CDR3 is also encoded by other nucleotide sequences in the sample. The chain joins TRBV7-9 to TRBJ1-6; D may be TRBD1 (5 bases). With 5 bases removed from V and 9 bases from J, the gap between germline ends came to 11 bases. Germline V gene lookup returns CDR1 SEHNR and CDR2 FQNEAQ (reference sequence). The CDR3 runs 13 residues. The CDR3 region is CASSGQGGSPLHF. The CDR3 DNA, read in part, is TGTGCCAGCAGCGGGCAGGGCGGTTCACCC.

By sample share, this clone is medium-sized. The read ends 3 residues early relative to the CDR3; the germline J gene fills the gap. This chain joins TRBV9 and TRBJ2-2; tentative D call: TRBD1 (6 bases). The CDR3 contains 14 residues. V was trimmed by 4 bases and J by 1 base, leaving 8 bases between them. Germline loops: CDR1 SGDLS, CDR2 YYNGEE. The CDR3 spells CASSWGQNTGELFF. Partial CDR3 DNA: TGTGCCAGCAGCTGGGGACAGAACACCGGGGAG.

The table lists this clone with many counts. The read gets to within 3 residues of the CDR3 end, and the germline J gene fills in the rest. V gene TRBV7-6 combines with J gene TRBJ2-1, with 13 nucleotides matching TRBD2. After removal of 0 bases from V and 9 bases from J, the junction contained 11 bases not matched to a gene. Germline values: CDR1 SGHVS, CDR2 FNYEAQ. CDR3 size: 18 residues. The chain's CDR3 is CASSLAPTSGGAWVEQFF. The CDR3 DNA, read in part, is TGTGCCAGCAGCTTAGCCCCCACTAGCGGGGGGGCCTGGGTTGAG.

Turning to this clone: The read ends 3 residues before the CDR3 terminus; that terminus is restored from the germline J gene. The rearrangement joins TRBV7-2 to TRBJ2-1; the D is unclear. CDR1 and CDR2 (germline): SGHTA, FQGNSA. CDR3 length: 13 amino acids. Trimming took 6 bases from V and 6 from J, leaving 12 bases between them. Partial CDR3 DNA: TGTGCCAGCAGAACAAGGGTGGGCAATGAG. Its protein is CASRTRVGNE. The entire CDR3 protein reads CASRTRVGNEQFF.

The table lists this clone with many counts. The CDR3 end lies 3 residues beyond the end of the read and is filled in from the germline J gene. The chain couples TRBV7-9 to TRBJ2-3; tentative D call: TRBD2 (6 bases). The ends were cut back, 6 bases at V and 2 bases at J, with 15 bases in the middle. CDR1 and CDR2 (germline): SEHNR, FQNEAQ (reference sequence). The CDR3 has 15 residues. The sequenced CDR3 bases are TGTGCCAGCAGACCCCGGACTACGTCCACAGATACG. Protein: CASRPRTTSTDT. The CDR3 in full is CASRPRTTSTDTQYF.

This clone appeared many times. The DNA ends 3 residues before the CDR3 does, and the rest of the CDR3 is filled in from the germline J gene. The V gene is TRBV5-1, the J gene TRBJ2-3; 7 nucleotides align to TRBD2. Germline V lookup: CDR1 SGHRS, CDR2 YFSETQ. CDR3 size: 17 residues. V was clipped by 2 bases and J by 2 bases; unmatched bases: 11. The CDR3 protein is CASSFDSGRATTDTQYF. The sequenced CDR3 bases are TGCGCCAGCAGCTTCGATTCAGGGAGGGCTACCACAGATACG. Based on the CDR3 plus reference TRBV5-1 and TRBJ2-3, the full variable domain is KAGVTQTPRYLIKTRGQQVTLSCSPISGHRSVSWYQQTPGQGLQFLFEYFSETQRNKGNFPGRFSGRQFSNSRSEMNVSTLELGDSALYLCASSFDSGRATTDTQYFGPGTRLTVL.

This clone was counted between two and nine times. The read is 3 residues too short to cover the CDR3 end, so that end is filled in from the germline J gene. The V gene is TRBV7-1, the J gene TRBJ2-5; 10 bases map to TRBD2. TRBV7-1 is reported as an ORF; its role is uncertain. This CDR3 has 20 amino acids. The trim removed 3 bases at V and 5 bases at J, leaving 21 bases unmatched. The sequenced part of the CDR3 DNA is TGTGCCAGCAGCTCCTGGGGGCGACTAGCCCTAGCGGGAGTGGGGGAGACC. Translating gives CASSSWGRLALAGVGET. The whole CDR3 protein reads CASSSWGRLALAGVGETQYF.

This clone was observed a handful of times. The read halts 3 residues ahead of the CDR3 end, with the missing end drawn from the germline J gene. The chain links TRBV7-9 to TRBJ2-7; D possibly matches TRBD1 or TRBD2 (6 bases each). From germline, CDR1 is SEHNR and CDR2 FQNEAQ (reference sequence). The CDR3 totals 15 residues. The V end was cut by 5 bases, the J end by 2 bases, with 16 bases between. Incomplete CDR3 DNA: TGTGCCAGCAGCCTGGGGGCGGGATGGGCCTACGAG. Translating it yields CASSLGAGWAYE. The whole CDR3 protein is CASSLGAGWAYEQYF.

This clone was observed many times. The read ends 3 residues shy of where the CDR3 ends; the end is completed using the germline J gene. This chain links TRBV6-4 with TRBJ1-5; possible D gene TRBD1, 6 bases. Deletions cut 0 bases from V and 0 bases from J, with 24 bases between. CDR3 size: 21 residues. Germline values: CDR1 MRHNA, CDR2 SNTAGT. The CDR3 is CASSDSRGVTGRSHSNQPQHF. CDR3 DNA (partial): TGTGCCAGCAGTGACTCGAGAGGGGTGACAGGCCGCTCCCATAGCAATCAGCCC.

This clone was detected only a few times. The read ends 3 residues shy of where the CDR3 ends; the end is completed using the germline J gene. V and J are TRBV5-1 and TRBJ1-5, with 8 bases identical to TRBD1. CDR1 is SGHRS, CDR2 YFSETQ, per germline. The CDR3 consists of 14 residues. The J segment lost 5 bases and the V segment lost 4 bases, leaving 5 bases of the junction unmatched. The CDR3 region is CASSLGQGDQPQHF. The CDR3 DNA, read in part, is TGCGCCAGCAGCCTCGGACAGGGAGATCAGCCC.

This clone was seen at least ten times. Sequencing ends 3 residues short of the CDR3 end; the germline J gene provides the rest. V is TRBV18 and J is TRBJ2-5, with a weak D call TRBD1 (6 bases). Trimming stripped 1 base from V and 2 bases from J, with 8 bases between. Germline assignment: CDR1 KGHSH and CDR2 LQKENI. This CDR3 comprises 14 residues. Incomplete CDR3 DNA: TGTGCCAGCTCACCACGACAGGTACAAGAGACC. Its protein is CASSPRQVQET. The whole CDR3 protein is CASSPRQVQETQYF.

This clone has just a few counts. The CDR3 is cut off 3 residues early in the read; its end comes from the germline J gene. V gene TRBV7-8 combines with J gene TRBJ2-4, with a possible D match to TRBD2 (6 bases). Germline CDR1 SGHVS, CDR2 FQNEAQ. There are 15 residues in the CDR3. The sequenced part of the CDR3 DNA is TGTGCCAGCACCGAGGAGGGTAGGGCTACCCAAATT. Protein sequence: CASTEEGRATQI. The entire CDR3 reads CASTEEGRATQIQYF.

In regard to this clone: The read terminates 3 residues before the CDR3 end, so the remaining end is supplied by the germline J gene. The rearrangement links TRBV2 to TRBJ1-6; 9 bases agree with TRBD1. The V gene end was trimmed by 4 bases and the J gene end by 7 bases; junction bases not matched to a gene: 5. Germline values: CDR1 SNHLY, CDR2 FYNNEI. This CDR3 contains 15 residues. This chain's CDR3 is CASSGAGQGNSPLHF. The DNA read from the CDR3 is TGTGCCAGCAGTGGGGCGGGACAGGGCAATTCACCC. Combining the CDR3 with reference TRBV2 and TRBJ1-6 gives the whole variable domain EPEVTQTPSHQVTQMGQEVILRCVPISNHLYFYWYRQILGQKVEFLVSFYNNEISEKSEIFDDQFSVERPDGSNFTLKIRSTKLEDSAMYFCASSGAGQGNSPLHFGNGTRLTVT.

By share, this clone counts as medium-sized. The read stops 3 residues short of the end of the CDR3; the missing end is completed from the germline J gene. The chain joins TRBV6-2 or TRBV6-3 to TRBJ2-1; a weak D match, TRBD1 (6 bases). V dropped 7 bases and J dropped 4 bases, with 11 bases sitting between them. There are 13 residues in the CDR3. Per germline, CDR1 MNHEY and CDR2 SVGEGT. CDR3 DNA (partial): TGTGCCAGCAAATTGGACAGTTACAATGAG. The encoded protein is CASKLDSYNE. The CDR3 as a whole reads CASKLDSYNEQFF.

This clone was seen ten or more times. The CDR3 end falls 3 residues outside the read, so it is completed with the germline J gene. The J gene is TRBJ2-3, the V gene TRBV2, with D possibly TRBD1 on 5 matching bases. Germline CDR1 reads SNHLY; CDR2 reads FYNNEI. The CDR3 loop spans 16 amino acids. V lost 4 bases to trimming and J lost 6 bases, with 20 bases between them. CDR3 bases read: TGTGCCAGCAGTGGTGGTTTGGCAGGGTACTGGGATACG. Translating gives CASSGGLAGYWDT. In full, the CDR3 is CASSGGLAGYWDTQYF. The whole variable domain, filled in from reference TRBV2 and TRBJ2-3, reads EPEVTQTPSHQVTQMGQEVILRCVPISNHLYFYWYRQILGQKVEFLVSFYNNEISEKSEIFDDQFSVERPDGSNFTLKIRSTKLEDSAMYFCASSGGLAGYWDTQYFGPGTRLTVL.

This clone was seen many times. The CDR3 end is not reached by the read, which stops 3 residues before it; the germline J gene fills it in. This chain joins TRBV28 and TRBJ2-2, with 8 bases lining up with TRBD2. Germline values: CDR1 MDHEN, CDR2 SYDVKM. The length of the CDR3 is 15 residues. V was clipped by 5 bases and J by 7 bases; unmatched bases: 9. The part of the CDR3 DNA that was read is TGTGCCAGCAGTCCGCAAGCGGGAGCGAACGGGGAG. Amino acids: CASSPQAGANGE. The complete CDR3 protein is CASSPQAGANGELFF.

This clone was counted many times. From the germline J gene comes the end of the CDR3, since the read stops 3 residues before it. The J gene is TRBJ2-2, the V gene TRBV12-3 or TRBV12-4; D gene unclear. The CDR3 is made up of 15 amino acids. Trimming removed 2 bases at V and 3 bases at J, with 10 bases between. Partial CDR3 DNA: TGTGCCAGCAGTTTACCCTTTACTTACACCGGGGAG. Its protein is CASSLPFTYTGE. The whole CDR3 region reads CASSLPFTYTGELFF.

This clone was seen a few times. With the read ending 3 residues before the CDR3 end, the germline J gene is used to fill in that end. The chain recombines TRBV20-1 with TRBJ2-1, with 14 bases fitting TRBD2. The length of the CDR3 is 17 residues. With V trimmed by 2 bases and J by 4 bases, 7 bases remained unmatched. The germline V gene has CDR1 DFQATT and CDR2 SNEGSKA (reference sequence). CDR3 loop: CSARSGTSGSLYNEQFF. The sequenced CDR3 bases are TGCAGTGCTAGAAGCGGGACTAGCGGGAGTCTGTACAATGAG.

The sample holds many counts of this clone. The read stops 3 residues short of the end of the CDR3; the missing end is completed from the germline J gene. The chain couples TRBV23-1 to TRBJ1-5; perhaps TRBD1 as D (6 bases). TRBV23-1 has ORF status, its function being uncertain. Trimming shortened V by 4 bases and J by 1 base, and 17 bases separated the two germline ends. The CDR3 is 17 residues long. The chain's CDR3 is CASSRSLGRGSNQPQHF. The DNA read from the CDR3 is TGCGCCAGCAGTCGTTCCCTGGGGAGGGGGAGCAATCAGCCC.

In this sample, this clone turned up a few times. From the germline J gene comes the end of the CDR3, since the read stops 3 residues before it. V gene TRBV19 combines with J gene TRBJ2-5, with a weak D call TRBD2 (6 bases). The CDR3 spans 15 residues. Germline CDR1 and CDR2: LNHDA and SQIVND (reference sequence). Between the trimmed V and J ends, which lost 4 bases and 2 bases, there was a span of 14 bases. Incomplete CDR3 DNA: TGTGCCAGTAGTAGCCCGGGACTCCAACAAGAGACC. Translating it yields CASSSPGLQQET. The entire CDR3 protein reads CASSSPGLQQETQYF.

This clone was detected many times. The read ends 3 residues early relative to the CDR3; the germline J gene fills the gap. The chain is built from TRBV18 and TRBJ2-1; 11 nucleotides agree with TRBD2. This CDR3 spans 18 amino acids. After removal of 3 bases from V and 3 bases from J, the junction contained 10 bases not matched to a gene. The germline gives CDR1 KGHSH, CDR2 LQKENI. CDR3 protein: CASSPTSGKGSDYNEQFF. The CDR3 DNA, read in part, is TGTGCCAGCTCACCGACTAGCGGGAAAGGGTCGGACTACAATGAG.

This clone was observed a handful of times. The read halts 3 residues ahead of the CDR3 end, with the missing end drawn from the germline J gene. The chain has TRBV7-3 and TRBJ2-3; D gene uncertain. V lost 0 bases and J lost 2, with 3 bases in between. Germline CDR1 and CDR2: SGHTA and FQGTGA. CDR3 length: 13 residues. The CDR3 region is CASSLTITDTQYF. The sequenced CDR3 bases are TGTGCCAGCAGCTTAACTATCACAGATACG.